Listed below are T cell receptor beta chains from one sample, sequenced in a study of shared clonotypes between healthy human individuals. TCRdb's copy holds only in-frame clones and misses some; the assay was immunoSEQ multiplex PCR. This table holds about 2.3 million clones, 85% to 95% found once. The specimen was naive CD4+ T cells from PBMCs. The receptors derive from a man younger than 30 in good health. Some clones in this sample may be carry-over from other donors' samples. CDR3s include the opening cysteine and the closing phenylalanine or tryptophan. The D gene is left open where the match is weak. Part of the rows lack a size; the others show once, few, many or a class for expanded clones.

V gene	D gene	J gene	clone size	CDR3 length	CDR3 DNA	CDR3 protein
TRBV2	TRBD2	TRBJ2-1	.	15	TGTGCCAGCAGTGAACAGCGGGGGACCTACAATGAGCAGTTCTTC	CASSEQRGTYNEQFF
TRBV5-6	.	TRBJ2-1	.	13	TGTGCCAGCAGCTCAGAGTTATCCCATGAGCAGTTCTTC	CASSSELSHEQFF
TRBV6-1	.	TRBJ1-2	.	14	TGTGCCAGCAGTGAAGTAGTCGGCAACTATGGCTACACCTTC	CASSEVVGNYGYTF
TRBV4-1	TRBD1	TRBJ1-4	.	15	TGCGCCAGCAGCCAAGAGGACAGGGCGAATGAAAAACTGTTTTTT	CASSQEDRANEKLFF
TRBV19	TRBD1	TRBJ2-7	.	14	TGTGCCAGTAGTATGACCGGGACAGGGAGCGAGCAGTACTTC	CASSMTGTGSEQYF
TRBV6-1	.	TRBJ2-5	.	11	TGTGCCAGCAGTCGTGGGGAGACCCAGTACTTC	CASSRGETQYF
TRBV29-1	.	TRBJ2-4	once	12	TGCAGCGTCGGAGAGACAGAAAACATTCAGTACTTC	CSVGETENIQYF
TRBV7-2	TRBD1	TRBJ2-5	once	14	TGTGCCAGCAGCTCAGGGGGCTCGGAAGAGACCCAGTACTTC	CASSSGGSEETQYF
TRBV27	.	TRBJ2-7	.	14	TGTGCCAGCAGTAACGAAGGACTTTCCTACGAGCAGTACTTC	CASSNEGLSYEQYF
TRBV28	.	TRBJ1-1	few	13	TGTGCCAGCAGTTTAAGACAGAACACTGAAGCTTTCTTT	CASSLRQNTEAFF
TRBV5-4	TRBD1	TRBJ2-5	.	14	TGTGCCAGCAGCTCCGACAGGGGCGGGGAGACCCAGTACTTC	CASSSDRGGETQYF
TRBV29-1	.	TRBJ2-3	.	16	TGCAGCGTTTCGGCAAGACTTTCTTTACGCACAGATACGCAGTATTTT	CSVSARLSLRTDTQYF
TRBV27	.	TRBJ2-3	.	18	TGTGCCAGCAGTTTAATTAAGTATAGAGGGCCTTCCACAGATACGCAGTATTTT	CASSLIKYRGPSTDTQYF
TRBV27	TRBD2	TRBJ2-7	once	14	TGTGCCAGCAGTTTCCTAGCGGCGCCAAGAGAGCAGTACTTC	CASSFLAAPREQYF
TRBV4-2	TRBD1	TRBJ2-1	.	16	TGTGCCAGCAGCCTCAAGGACAGGGGGCGTAACAATGAGCAGTTCTTC	CASSLKDRGRNNEQFF
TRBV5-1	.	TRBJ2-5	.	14	TGCGCCAGCAGCCCCGGCGTGATACAAGAGACCCAGTACTTC	CASSPGVIQETQYF